This T cell receptor (beta chain) is drawn from a study of T-cell reconstitution after alpha-beta-depleted transplantation in children. Germline values: CDR1 SGHRS, CDR2 YFSETQ. The CDR3 extends over 15 amino acids. V lost 2 bases and J 1 base, leaving 9 bases between the germline ends. This clonotype was seen a handful of times. For TCRbeta, the library was prepared with unique molecular identifiers. One entry per CDR3 protein, called by TCRdb with MiXCR from the PCR reads. The repertoire holds around 600,000 distinct CDR3 sequences, with around 17% as singletons. This receptor was obtained from a human donor who donated a stem cell graft to a child with acute myeloid leukemia. The material was PBMCs from the stem cell graft donor, obtained from the stem cell graft. The chain couples TRBV5-1 to TRBJ2-2; D not resolved. CDR3 bases: TGCGCCAGCAGCTTCGAGACACAGAACACCGGGGAGCTGTTTTTT. Translated, it gives CASSFETQNTGELFF.